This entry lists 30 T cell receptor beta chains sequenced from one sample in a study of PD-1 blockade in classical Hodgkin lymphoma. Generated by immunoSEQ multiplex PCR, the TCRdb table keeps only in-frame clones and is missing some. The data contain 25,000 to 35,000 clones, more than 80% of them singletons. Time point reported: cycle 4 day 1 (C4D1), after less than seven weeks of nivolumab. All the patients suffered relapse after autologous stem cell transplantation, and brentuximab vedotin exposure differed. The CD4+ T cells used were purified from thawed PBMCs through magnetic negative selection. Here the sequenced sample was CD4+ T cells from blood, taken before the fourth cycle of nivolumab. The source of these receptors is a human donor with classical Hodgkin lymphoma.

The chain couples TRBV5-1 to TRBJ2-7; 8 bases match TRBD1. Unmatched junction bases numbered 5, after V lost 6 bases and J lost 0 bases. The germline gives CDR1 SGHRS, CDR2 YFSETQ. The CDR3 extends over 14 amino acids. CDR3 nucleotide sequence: TGCGCCAGCACTCGGGACAGGAGCTCCTACGAGCAGTACTTC. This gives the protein CASTRDRSSYEQYF.

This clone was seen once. CDR3 loop: CASSPLREATGELFF. The CDR3 DNA reads as TGTGCCAGCAGCCCGCTTCGTGAGGCCACCGGGGAGCTGTTTTTT. The V and J genes are TRBV7-6 and TRBJ2-2, with unresolved D. Trimming shortened V by 5 bases and J by 4 bases, and 14 bases separated the two germline ends. CDR3 size: 15 residues. Germline lookup yields CDR1 SGHVS and CDR2 FNYEAQ.

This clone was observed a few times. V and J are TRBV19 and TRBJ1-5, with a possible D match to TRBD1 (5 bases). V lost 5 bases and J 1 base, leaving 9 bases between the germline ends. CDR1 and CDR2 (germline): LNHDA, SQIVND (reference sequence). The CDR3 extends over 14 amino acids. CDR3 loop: CASSVGPSNQPQHF. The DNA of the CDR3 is TGTGCCAGTAGTGTGGGACCGAGCAATCAGCCCCAGCATTTT.

In nucleotides, the CDR3 is TGTGCCAGCAGCCCCGGACAGGGGGTAAACATTCAGTACTTC. Protein product: CASSPGQGVNIQYF. This chain links TRBV4-2 with TRBJ2-4; 10 positions agree with TRBD1. CDR3 size: 14 residues. The germline CDR1 and CDR2 sequences are LGHNA and YNFKEQ. J lost 6 bases, V lost 4 bases, and 3 bases had no gene match.

CDR3 bases: TGTGCCAGCAGCCAAGATCCCGGGGGCGGGTACGAAAAACTGTTTTTT. It is translated as CASSQDPGGGYEKLFF. The chain links TRBV4-2 to TRBJ1-4; the D gene is possibly TRBD1 (6 bases). The CDR3 runs 16 residues. The V gene's germline CDR1 is LGHNA and CDR2 YNFKEQ. V was shortened by 0 bases and J by 8 bases, with 16 bases between the two germline ends.

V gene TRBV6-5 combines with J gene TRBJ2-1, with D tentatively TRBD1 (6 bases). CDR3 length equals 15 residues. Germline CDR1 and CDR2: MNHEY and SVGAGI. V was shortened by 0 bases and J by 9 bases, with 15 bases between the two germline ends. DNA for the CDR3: TGTGCCAGCAGTTACTCAGGACAGCGGTCCGGTGAGCAGTTCTTC. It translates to CASSYSGQRSGEQFF.

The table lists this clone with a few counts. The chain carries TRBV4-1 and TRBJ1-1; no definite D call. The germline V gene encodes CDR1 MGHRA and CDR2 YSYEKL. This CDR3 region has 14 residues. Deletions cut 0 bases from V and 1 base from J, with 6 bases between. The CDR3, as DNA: TGCGCCAGCAGCCAAGATAGGTCGAACACTGAAGCTTTCTTT. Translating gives CASSQDRSNTEAFF.

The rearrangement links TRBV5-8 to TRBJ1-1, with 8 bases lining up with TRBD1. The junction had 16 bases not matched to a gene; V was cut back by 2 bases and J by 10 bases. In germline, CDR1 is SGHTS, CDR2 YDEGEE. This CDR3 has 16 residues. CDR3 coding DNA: TGTGCCAGCAGCTTCGATTTGACAGGGGCGCAGGTTGGAGCTTTCTTT. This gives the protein CASSFDLTGAQVGAFF.

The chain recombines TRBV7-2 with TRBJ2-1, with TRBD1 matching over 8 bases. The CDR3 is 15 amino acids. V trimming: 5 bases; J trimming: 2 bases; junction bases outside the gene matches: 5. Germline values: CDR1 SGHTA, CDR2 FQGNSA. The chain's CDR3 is CASSKDRATYNEQFF. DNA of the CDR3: TGTGCCAGCAGCAAGGACAGGGCGACCTACAATGAGCAGTTCTTC.

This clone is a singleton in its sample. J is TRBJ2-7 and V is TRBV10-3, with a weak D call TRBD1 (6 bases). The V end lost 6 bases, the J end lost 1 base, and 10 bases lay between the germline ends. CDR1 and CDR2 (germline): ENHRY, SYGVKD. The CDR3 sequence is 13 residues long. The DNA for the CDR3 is TGTGCCATCAGCACAGGGACGTCCTACGAGCAGTACTTC. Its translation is CAISTGTSYEQYF.

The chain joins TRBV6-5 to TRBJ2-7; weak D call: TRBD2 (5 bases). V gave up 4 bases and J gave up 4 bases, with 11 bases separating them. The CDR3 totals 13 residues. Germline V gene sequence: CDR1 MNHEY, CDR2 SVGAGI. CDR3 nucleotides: TGTGCCAGCAGTTCACGGGGTAAATACGAGCAGTACTTC. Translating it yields CASSSRGKYEQYF.

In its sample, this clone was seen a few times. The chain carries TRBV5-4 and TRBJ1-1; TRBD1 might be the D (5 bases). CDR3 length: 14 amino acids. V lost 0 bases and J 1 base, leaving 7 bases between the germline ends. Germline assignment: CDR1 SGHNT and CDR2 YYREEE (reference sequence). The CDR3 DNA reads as TGTGCCAGCAGCTTGGCCAGGGCGAACACTGAAGCTTTCTTT. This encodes CASSLARANTEAFF.

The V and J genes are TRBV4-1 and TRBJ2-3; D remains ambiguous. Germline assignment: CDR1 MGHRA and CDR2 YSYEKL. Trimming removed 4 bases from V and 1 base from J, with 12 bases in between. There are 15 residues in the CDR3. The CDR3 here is CASSRQYEGTDTQYF. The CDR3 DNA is TGCGCCAGCAGCCGGCAGTACGAGGGCACAGATACGCAGTATTTT.

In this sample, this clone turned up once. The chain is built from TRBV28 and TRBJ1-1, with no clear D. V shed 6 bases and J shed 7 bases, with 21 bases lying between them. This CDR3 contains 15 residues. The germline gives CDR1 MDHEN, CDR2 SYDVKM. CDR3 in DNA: TGTGCCAGCAGGAAACCCTTTTTAGCCCGGCGTGAAGCTTTCTTT. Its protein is CASRKPFLARREAFF.

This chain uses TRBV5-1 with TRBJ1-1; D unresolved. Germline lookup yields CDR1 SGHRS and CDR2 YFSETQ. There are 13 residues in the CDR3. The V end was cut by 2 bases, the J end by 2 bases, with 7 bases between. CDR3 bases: TGCGCCAGCAGCTTAAGCCCAAACACTGAAGCTTTCTTT. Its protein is CASSLSPNTEAFF. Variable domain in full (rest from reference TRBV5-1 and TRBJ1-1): KAGVTQTPRYLIKTRGQQVTLSCSPISGHRSVSWYQQTPGQGLQFLFEYFSETQRNKGNFPGRFSGRQFSNSRSEMNVSTLELGDSALYLCASSLSPNTEAFFGQGTRLTVV.

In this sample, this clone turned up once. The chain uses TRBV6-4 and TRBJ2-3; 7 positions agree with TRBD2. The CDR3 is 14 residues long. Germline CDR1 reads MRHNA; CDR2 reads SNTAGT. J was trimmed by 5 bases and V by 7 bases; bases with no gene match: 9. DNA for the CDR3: TGTGCCAGCAACATACTGGGACTATTAGATACGCAGTATTTT. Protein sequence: CASNILGLLDTQYF.

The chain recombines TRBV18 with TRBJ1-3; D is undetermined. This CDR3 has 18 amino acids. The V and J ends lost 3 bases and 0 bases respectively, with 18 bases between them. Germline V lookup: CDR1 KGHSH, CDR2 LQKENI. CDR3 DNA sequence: TGTGCCAGCTCACCCACGAGTTTCGACACCGGCTCTGGAAACACCATATATTTT. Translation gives CASSPTSFDTGSGNTIYF.

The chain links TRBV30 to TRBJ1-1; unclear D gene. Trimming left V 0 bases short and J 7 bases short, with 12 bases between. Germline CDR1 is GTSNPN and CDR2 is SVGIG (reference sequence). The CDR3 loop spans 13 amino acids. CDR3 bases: TGTGCCTGGAGTGTGGATGGGCAGCGTGAAGCTTTCTTT. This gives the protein CAWSVDGQREAFF.

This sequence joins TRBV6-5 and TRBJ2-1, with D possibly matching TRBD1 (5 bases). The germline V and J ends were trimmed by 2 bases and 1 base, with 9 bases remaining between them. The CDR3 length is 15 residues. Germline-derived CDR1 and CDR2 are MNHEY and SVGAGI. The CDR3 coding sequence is TGTGCCAGCAGTTACATTAGGGGTTCCTACAATGAGCAGTTCTTC. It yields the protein CASSYIRGSYNEQFF.

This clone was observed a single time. This CDR3 reads CASSIRRGWTDTQYF. Written as DNA, the CDR3 is TGTGCCAGCAGCATAAGGAGGGGCTGGACAGATACGCAGTATTTT. V is TRBV7-2 and J is TRBJ2-3, with a possible D match to TRBD2 (6 bases). V was cut by 5 bases and J by 3 bases, with 15 bases left in between. The CDR3 is 15 residues long. Germline V lookup: CDR1 SGHTA, CDR2 FQGNSA.

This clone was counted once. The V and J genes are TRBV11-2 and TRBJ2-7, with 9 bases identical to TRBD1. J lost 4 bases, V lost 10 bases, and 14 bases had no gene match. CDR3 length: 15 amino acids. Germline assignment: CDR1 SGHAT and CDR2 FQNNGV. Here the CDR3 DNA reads TGTGCCACCAAACGAACGGGACAGGGAGGTTACGAGCAGTACTTC. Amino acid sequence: CATKRTGQGGYEQYF.

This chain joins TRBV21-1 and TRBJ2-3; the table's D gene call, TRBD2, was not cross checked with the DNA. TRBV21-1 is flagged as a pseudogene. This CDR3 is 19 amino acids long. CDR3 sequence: CASSTRGTSGDTSTDTQYF. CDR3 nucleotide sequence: TGTGCCAGCAGCACTAGAGGGACTAGCGGGGACACTAGCACAGATACGCAGTATTTT.

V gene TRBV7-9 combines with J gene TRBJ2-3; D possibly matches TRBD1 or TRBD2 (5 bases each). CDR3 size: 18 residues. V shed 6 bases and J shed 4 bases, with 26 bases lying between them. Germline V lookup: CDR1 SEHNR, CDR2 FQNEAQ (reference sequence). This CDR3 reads CASRPGTLSVQGPDTQYF. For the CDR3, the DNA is TGTGCCAGCAGACCCGGGACCCTATCTGTCCAAGGCCCAGATACGCAGTATTTT.

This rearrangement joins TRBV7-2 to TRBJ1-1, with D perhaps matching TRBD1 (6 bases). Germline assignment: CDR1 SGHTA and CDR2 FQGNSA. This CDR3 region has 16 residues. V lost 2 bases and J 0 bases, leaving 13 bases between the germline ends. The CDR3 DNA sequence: TGTGCCAGCAGCTTACAGCCCAGACAGGTGAACACTGAAGCTTTCTTT. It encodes CASSLQPRQVNTEAFF.

The CDR3 DNA sequence: TGTGCCAGCTCACTGCGGGGACAGGCTGAGCAGTTCTTC. As protein: CASSLRGQAEQFF. V is TRBV18 and J is TRBJ2-1, with 8 bases that match TRBD1. Germline V gene data show CDR1 as KGHSH and CDR2 as LQKENI. There are 13 residues in the CDR3. J lost 9 bases, V lost 4 bases, and 5 bases had no gene match.

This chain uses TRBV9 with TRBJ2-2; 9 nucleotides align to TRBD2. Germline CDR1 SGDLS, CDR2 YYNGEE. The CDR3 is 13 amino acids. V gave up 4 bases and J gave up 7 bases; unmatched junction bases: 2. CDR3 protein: CASSFSGSGELFF. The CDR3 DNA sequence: TGTGCCAGCAGCTTTAGCGGGAGCGGGGAGCTGTTTTTT.

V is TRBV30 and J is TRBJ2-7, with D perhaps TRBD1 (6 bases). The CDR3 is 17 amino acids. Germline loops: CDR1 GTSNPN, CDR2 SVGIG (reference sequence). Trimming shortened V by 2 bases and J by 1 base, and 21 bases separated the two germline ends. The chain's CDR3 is CAWSRYEGVFGSYEQYF. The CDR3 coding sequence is TGTGCCTGGAGTAGGTACGAGGGGGTCTTTGGGTCCTACGAGCAGTACTTC.

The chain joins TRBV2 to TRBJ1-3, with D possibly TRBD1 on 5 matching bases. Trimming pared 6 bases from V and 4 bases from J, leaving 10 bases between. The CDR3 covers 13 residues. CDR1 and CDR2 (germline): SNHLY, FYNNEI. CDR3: CASRGDRGNTIYF. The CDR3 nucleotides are TGTGCCAGCAGGGGGGACCGAGGAAACACCATATATTTT.

CDR3 region: CASSRSVMNTEAFF. DNA of the CDR3: TGTGCCAGCAGCCGGAGCGTGATGAACACTGAAGCTTTCTTT. This chain uses TRBV9 with TRBJ1-1; D uncertain. The germline V and J ends were trimmed by 4 bases and 0 bases, with 10 bases remaining between them. Germline loops: CDR1 SGDLS, CDR2 YYNGEE. The CDR3 is 14 amino acids.

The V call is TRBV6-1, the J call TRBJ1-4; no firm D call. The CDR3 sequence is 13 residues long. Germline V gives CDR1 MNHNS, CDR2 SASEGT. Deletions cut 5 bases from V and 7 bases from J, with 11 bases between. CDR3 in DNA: TGTGCCAGCAGTCTAAAAAATACTGAAAAACTGTTTTTT. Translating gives CASSLKNTEKLFF.